What follows is one TCR beta chain and its context. This clone was counted between two and nine times. It lacks a known antigen. Base qualities are not provided; no much larger clone lies one nucleotide away. One collaborating source in Seattle enrolled patients during active infection and followed them longitudinally through the course of disease. Each collaborating institution followed its own protocols to collect whole blood in K2EDTA tubes. For TCRbeta analysis, collaborators shipped samples in one of three forms: frozen whole blood, isolated PBMCs, or DNA extracted from either of those sample types. TCRbeta CDR3 regions were amplified from genomic DNA by means of the immunoSEQ Assay, a bias-controlled multiplex PCR. Per the original workflow: Within the assay, amplification of reference gene primers was used to estimate how many nucleated cells each sample contained. To quantify the absolute abundance of each unique TCRbeta CDR3 rearrangement, sequence reads were collapsed and filtered. For each sample, productive Simpson clonality was calculated by taking the square root of Simpson's diversity index across productive rearrangements. As stored in TCRdb, this immuneACCESS dataset retains in-frame rearrangements with V and J assigned. A fraction of the clones does not appear; measured against another copy, unresolved V genes explain less than half of the discrepancy, and the remainder lacks a known reason. For V, J and clone size, that table is used; D and trimming come from the DNA. In all, the sample holds over 85,000 clones, and 70% to 90% of those were seen once. The ten largest clonotypes hold 2.5% to 3.5% of the sample.

The data are from a study of blood T cell repertoires in COVID-19 (dated by TCRdb to 2020 to 2022). Notes on the research overall: Samples covering the acute and convalescent phases of COVID-19 were provided by collaborators in the United States, Italy and Spain. The material from the prospective study consisted of cDNA or gDNA derived from T cells, B-cell-depleted T cells, or PBMCs. Deeply sampled blood TCRbeta repertoires from subjects exposed to, actively infected with, or recovered from COVID-19 were included in the dataset. The repertoires were released in a freely available public database meant as a resource for research on the immune response to SARS-CoV-2. Samples were obtained from the ongoing ImmuneRACE study (first 160 participants) and from approximately 1,200 subjects provided by 6 global collaborators. A de-identified subject ID, COVID-19 status, age in years and sex were almost always included in the sample metadata. Where HLA class I and class II types were available, the types were taken from metadata supplied by the sample provider, not from assay-based typing.

What the research found in general, with its limitations: The quantity of clinical and demographic metadata differed by source and by participant and was supplied without curation.

Sequenced material: peripheral blood. The TCR sequence derives from an elderly woman with COVID-19, enrolled during active disease.

The DNA reads TGCGCCAGTCGGCGGGGGTCGGGCGAAAAACTGTTTTTT. Its coded protein is CASRRGSGEKLFF. The chain employs TRBV5-1 and TRBJ1-4; the D gene is possibly TRBD1, with 5 bases matching. V gives up 8 bases and J gives up 8 bases, and the segment between their germline ends measures 16 bases. From its cysteine to its phenylalanine, the CDR3 spans 13 amino acids. Of all the DNA, just the CDR3 is kept, 39 bases in frame from base 1. The germline V gene supplies CDR1 SGHRS and CDR2 YFSETQ.